This TCR beta chain was observed in a study of blood T cell repertoires in COVID-19. Study-level information: Acute and convalescent COVID-19 samples came from the United States, Italy and Spain. PBMCs, B-cell-depleted T cells, or T cells were the source of the cDNA or gDNA that made up the material.

In the authors' methods: For nucleated cells, counts were estimated from reference gene primer amplification. Here immunoSEQ multiplex PCR was the method, and the copy in TCRdb shows in-frame clones only, minus some. Clone size and the V and J calls come from that table; the DNA yielded D and trimming. Of about 290,000 clones in the sample, around 89% were seen once. The V and J ends lost 5 bases and 3 bases, in that order; junction bases with no gene match: 4. The V gene's germline CDR1 is SGHTA and CDR2 FQGNSA. The CDR3 consists of 14 residues. The receptor comes from a man in his forties or fifties with acute or convalescent COVID-19. Sequenced input: peripheral blood. The chain couples TRBV7-2 to TRBJ2-3, with TRBD1 matching 8 bases. The CDR3 coding sequence is TGTGCCAGCAGCCCGGACAGGGTAACAGATACGCAGTATTTT. The encoded protein is CASSPDRVTDTQYF.